The 13 T cell receptor beta chains below all came from one sample that was sequenced in a study of memory CD4+ T cells and cytomegalovirus serostatus. Produced via immunoSEQ multiplex PCR; TCRdb's table is partial and in-frame only. There are tens of thousands of clones in the sample; around three quarters occur only once, and 0.9% to 1.2% lies in the top ten. Single viable CD3+CD4+CD8-CD45RO+ cells were sorted as the memory CD4+ T cells. Sample: memory CD4+ T cells from blood. These receptors originate from an adult in good health and CMV-seronegative.

The chain couples TRBV5-4 to TRBJ2-1; the match to TRBD2 covers 8 bases. Looked up from germline, CDR1 is SGHNT and CDR2 is YYREEE (reference sequence). The CDR3 contains 16 residues. After removal of 1 base from V and 2 bases from J, the junction contained 5 bases not matched to a gene. The CDR3 reads CASSLKTGGAYNEQFF. The CDR3 DNA is TGTGCCAGCAGCTTGAAAACGGGAGGGGCCTACAATGAGCAGTTCTTC.

The sample holds a few counts of this clone. The chain carries TRBV5-1 and TRBJ2-7; D may be TRBD1 (6 bases). V dropped 3 bases and J dropped 3 bases, with 7 bases sitting between them. Germline V gene data show CDR1 as SGHRS and CDR2 as YFSETQ. The length of the CDR3 is 12 residues. In DNA form, the CDR3 reads TGCGCCAGCAGCTCGGACAGCTACGAGCAGTACTTC. Amino acids: CASSSDSYEQYF. The entire variable domain, with the rest obtained from reference TRBV5-1 and TRBJ2-7, is as follows: KAGVTQTPRYLIKTRGQQVTLSCSPISGHRSVSWYQQTPGQGLQFLFEYFSETQRNKGNFPGRFSGRQFSNSRSEMNVSTLELGDSALYLCASSSDSYEQYFGPGTRLTVT.

The chain combines TRBV5-1 with TRBJ2-1; 11 positions match TRBD2. Per the germline V gene, CDR1 is SGHRS and CDR2 is YFSETQ. J gave up 4 bases and V 0 bases, and 9 bases lay outside the gene matches. The CDR3 extends over 18 amino acids. CDR3 region: CASSLAPGTSGKYNEQFF. In DNA form, the CDR3 reads TGCGCCAGCAGCTTGGCCCCCGGGACTAGCGGAAAATACAATGAGCAGTTCTTC. The full variable domain, completed using reference TRBV5-1 and TRBJ2-1, is KAGVTQTPRYLIKTRGQQVTLSCSPISGHRSVSWYQQTPGQGLQFLFEYFSETQRNKGNFPGRFSGRQFSNSRSEMNVSTLELGDSALYLCASSLAPGTSGKYNEQFFGPGTRLTVL.

The rearrangement uses TRBV6-5 and TRBJ1-2; maybe TRBD1 (5 bases). This CDR3 is built from 15 residues. Germline V gene lookup returns CDR1 MNHEY and CDR2 SVGAGI. Trimming left V 7 bases short and J 2 bases short, with 17 bases between. In nucleotides, the CDR3 is TGTGCCAGCAACCCAGGGTGGACGGTGAACTATGGCTACACCTTC. This encodes CASNPGWTVNYGYTF.

The J gene is TRBJ1-2, the V gene TRBV6-1, with 8 bases matching TRBD1. The germline V gene encodes CDR1 MNHNS and CDR2 SASEGT. The CDR3 is 14 amino acids. The V segment lost 5 bases and the J segment 4 bases; nucleotides outside the gene matches: 6. CDR3 sequence (DNA): TGTGCCAGCAGTATCCAGGGGGCTACCTATGGCTACACCTTC. It yields the protein CASSIQGATYGYTF.

In this sample, this clone turned up once. The V and J genes are TRBV10-1 and TRBJ2-7; TRBD1 aligns across 7 bases. Trimming took 10 bases from V and 0 from J; bases not matched to a gene: 6. The CDR3 consists of 13 residues. CDR1 is WNHNN and CDR2 is SYGVQD in the germline V gene (reference sequence). As DNA, the CDR3 is TGCGCCACCTCGACAGGGCGCTCCTACGAGCAGTACTTC. This codes for CATSTGRSYEQYF.

The rearrangement uses TRBV11-2 and TRBJ2-3; D is ambiguous. Between the trimmed V and J ends, which lost 5 bases and 1 base, there was a span of 22 bases. CDR1 and CDR2 from the germline V gene are SGHAT and FQNNGV. The CDR3 consists of 18 residues. DNA of the CDR3: TGTGCCAGCAGCCTTCAAGCTCCGACATCGCCACGCACAGATACGCAGTATTTT. It encodes CASSLQAPTSPRTDTQYF.

In its sample, this clone was seen a few times. This chain uses TRBV2 with TRBJ1-2; no reliable D call. Trimming left V 5 bases short and J 2 bases short, with 9 bases between. Germline assignment: CDR1 SNHLY and CDR2 FYNNEI. CDR3 length: 13 amino acids. CDR3 bases: TGTGCCAGCAGTTCCCCAGAAAACTATGGCTACACCTTC. It encodes CASSSPENYGYTF. Combining the CDR3 with reference TRBV2 and TRBJ1-2 gives the whole variable domain EPEVTQTPSHQVTQMGQEVILRCVPISNHLYFYWYRQILGQKVEFLVSFYNNEISEKSEIFDDQFSVERPDGSNFTLKIRSTKLEDSAMYFCASSSPENYGYTFGSGTRLTVV.

The V and J genes are TRBV2 and TRBJ2-3, with D hard to call. CDR3 size: 15 residues. Trimming took off 2 bases at V and 0 bases at J, with 9 bases between the two ends. The germline V gene encodes CDR1 SNHLY and CDR2 FYNNEI. The CDR3 DNA sequence: TGTGCCAGCAGTGAATATAGGCCTAGCACAGATACGCAGTATTTT. It yields the protein CASSEYRPSTDTQYF.

This clone was observed once. CDR3 sequence (DNA): TGTGCCATCAGTGAACATGAGAGCAATCAGCCCCAGCATTTT. This gives the protein CAISEHESNQPQHF. The chain uses TRBV10-3 and TRBJ1-5, with D hard to call. Germline V gene data show CDR1 as ENHRY and CDR2 as SYGVKD. Trimming left V 3 bases short and J 1 base short, with 7 bases between. There are 14 residues in the CDR3.

The rearrangement joins TRBV7-9 to TRBJ2-3, with D perhaps TRBD1 (5 bases). Trimming took 5 bases from V and 0 from J, leaving 9 bases between them. Per germline, CDR1 SEHNR and CDR2 FQNEAQ (reference sequence). The CDR3 has 14 amino acids. The CDR3, as DNA: TGTGCCAGCAGCCAGGGCTATAGCACAGATACGCAGTATTTT. Residues: CASSQGYSTDTQYF.

The chain uses TRBV6-1 and TRBJ1-5; no firm D call. The CDR3 is made up of 13 amino acids. V was cut by 1 base and J by 7 bases, with 8 bases left in between. The germline V gene has CDR1 MNHNS and CDR2 SASEGT. CDR3 DNA sequence: TGTGCCAGCAGTGAAGAGTTCTCGCAGCCCCAGCATTTT. Residues: CASSEEFSQPQHF.

The chain is built from TRBV18 and TRBJ2-5; 14 positions agree with TRBD2. The CDR3 length is 16 residues. Germline V gene sequence: CDR1 KGHSH, CDR2 LQKENI. Germline trimming cut 4 bases from V and 5 bases from J; bases unmatched to any gene: 6. CDR3 sequence reads: CASSQGLAGAGETQYF. CDR3 nucleotides: TGTGCCAGCTCACAGGGACTAGCGGGAGCCGGGGAGACCCAGTACTTC.